This T cell receptor (beta chain) was obtained from a study of cytomegalovirus exposure and HLA in healthy donors. Study-wide results and caveats: Confirmation in vitro established that a few CMV-associated chains were specific for CMV antigens. The study labeled 150 or so TCR beta chains cytomegalovirus-associated.

The CDR3 contains 15 residues. Germline V lookup: CDR1 GTSNPN, CDR2 SVGIG (reference sequence). Between the trimmed V and J ends, which lost 7 bases and 7 bases, there was a span of 22 bases. Remarks on this clone: Its specificity is unknown.

Some clones are missing from TCRdb's copy, which holds only in-frame ones; the method was immunoSEQ multiplex PCR. The data contain under 75,000 clones, 70% to 90% of them seen just once; the ten biggest clones take up 3%. The sequence was collected from a man aged 25 to 45 in good health and CMV-seronegative. The genes are TRBV30 and TRBJ2-2; maybe TRBD2 (6 bases). Source material: PBMCs. The CDR3 is CASPGRGPDYGELFF. The DNA for the CDR3 is TGTGCCTCCCCCGGGAGAGGGCCGGATTACGGGGAGCTGTTTTTT.